These T cell receptor beta chains were read from a single sample in a study of siplizumab effects on memory and regulatory T cells. The assay was immunoSEQ multiplex PCR, and TCRdb's table has in-frame clones only and misses some. The sample shows roughly 25,000 clones, about 79% of them seen only once. The source material was memory CD4+ T cells sorted from blood. The receptors here all came from a human donor in good health. Both conserved end residues are part of each CDR3. A D gene is named only where the DNA matches it firmly. The size field is filled for only some rows; it gives once, few, many or a size class.

cdr3_aa,cdr3_nt,d_call,clone_size,v_call,cdr3_length,j_call
CASRLDRNTGELFF,TGTGCCAGCAGATTGGACAGGAACACCGGGGAGCTGTTTTTT,-,once,TRBV6-5,14,TRBJ2-2
CAWSAFLGYGYTF,TGTGCCTGGAGTGCTTTCCTGGGCTATGGCTACACCTTC,-,-,TRBV30,13,TRBJ1-2
CASSLRQGTYEQYF,TGTGCCAGCAGTCTGCGACAGGGGACCTACGAGCAGTACTTC,TRBD1,-,TRBV27,14,TRBJ2-7
CASRTGPIFGYTF,TGTGCCAGCAGGACAGGGCCGATATTTGGCTACACCTTC,TRBD1,-,TRBV6-5,13,TRBJ1-2
CASSEGAGFTGELFF,TGTGCCAGCAGTGAGGGGGCGGGATTCACCGGGGAGCTGTTTTTT,-,-,TRBV6-1,15,TRBJ2-2
CAISEASISPQHF,TGTGCCATCAGTGAGGCCTCAATCAGCCCCCAGCATTTT,-,-,TRBV10-3,13,TRBJ1-5
CASGSRTRGDEQFF,TGTGCTAGTGGTTCTAGGACTAGGGGGGATGAGCAGTTCTTC,-,-,TRBV12-5,14,TRBJ2-1
CASSWGGGRGTEAFF,TGTGCCAGCAGCTGGGGTGGGGGTCGTGGCACTGAAGCTTTCTTT,-,-,TRBV5-6,15,TRBJ1-1
CSVTGTGVGGNQPQHF,TGCAGCGTAACCGGGACAGGGGTTGGGGGCAATCAGCCCCAGCATTTT,TRBD1,few,TRBV29-1,16,TRBJ1-5
CASSARTDQHF,TGTGCCAGCAGTGCTCGAACTGACCAGCATTTT,-,-,TRBV6-1,11,TRBJ1-5
CASKSRDRDAEAFF,TGTGCCAGCAAATCCCGGGACAGGGACGCGGAAGCTTTCTTT,TRBD1,-,TRBV28,14,TRBJ1-1
CASRLGLAGPTDTQYF,TGTGCCAGCAGACTTGGACTAGCGGGCCCCACAGATACGCAGTATTTT,TRBD2,-,TRBV2,16,TRBJ2-3
CASSLFLAGSGELFF,TGTGCCAGCAGCTTGTTCCTAGCGGGATCCGGGGAGCTGTTTTTT,TRBD2,-,TRBV5-4,15,TRBJ2-2
CASSVVGGTGNTIYF,TGTGCCAGCAGCGTAGTGGGTGGAACGGGAAACACCATATATTTT,-,-,TRBV9,15,TRBJ1-3
CASSLQGFTNEKLFF,TGCGCCAGCAGCTTACAGGGGTTCACTAATGAAAAACTGTTTTTT,TRBD1,-,TRBV5-1,15,TRBJ1-4
CASSARVNYGYTF,TGTGCCAGCAGTGCAAGGGTTAACTATGGCTACACCTTC,-,few,TRBV6-1,13,TRBJ1-2
CASSPRDKNPEAFF,TGTGCCAGCAGCCCCCGGGACAAGAATCCTGAAGCTTTCTTT,-,-,TRBV7-9,14,TRBJ1-1
CASSFLTGGKGELFF,TGTGCCAGCAGTTTTTTAACGGGAGGTAAAGGGGAGCTGTTTTTT,TRBD2,-,TRBV27,15,TRBJ2-2
CASTHRDRDKHEQYF,TGTGCCAGCACCCACCGGGACAGGGATAAGCACGAGCAGTACTTC,TRBD1,-,TRBV28,15,TRBJ2-7
CASSADRDDTQYF,TGTGCCAGCAGTGCAGACAGGGACGATACGCAGTATTTT,TRBD1,-,TRBV2,13,TRBJ2-3
CSALGDSGSSYNEQFF,TGCAGCGCCCTTGGTGATAGCGGGAGTTCCTACAATGAGCAGTTCTTC,TRBD2,-,TRBV29-1,16,TRBJ2-1
CASSEAGQPQHF,TGTGCCAGCAGTGAAGCGGGTCAGCCCCAGCATTTT,-,-,TRBV6-1,12,TRBJ1-5
CASSRQGSYEQYF,TGTGCCAGCAGCCGACAGGGCTCCTACGAGCAGTACTTC,TRBD1,-,TRBV7-8,13,TRBJ2-7
CATSRDMGYEQYF,TGTGCCACCAGCAGAGATATGGGCTACGAGCAGTACTTC,-,-,TRBV15,13,TRBJ2-7
CASSQERLANYGYTF,TGTGCCAGCAGCCAAGAACGGTTAGCTAACTATGGCTACACCTTC,-,-,TRBV4-2,15,TRBJ1-2
CAWSARRGLRDTQYF,TGTGCCTGGAGTGCCCGGAGGGGACTCAGAGATACGCAGTATTTT,-,-,TRBV30,15,TRBJ2-3
CSVRQFGGNTIYF,TGCAGCGTACGACAGTTCGGAGGAAACACCATATATTTT,-,-,TRBV29-1,13,TRBJ1-3
CASSDRDRSGNTIYF,TGTGCCAGCAGTGACCGGGACAGATCTGGAAACACCATATATTTT,TRBD1,once,TRBV2,15,TRBJ1-3
CASSRQAGTGNTIYF,TGTGCCAGCAGCCGACAGGCCGGGACTGGAAACACCATATATTTT,-,-,TRBV7-2,15,TRBJ1-3
CASSLERTLGEAFF,TGTGCCAGCAGCTTAGAGAGGACCCTTGGGGAAGCTTTCTTT,-,once,TRBV11-3,14,TRBJ1-1
CASSRLHEETQYF,TGTGCCAGCAGTAGGCTCCACGAGGAGACCCAGTACTTC,-,once,TRBV6-1,13,TRBJ2-5
CASSPRSTQGGRAYEQYF,TGTGCCAGCAGCCCCCGGTCCACACAGGGAGGGAGGGCTTACGAGCAGTACTTC,-,-,TRBV9,18,TRBJ2-7